What follows describes a single T cell receptor beta chain. Its antigen is still unknown. No much larger clonotype is one base removed from it; base qualities were not supplied. The library was obtained by the immunoSEQ multiplex PCR assay. In TCRdb, the immuneACCESS table is reduced to in-frame sequences with V and J assigned. These tables do not hold every clone; where another copy was compared, an unresolved V gene accounts for under half, and the others remain unexplained. In this sample the table shows 40,000 or so clones, more than 70% of which occur a single time. Under 4.5% of the sample goes to the ten largest clones. This record comes from a study of T cell changes during pregnancy in multiple sclerosis (dated by TCRdb to about 2019). For the wider study: The study examined how the T cell repertoire changed over the course of pregnancy in women with multiple sclerosis.

The germline V gene yields SNHLY for CDR1 and FYNNEI for CDR2. From V the trimming removes 7 bases and from J it removes 5 bases, while the gene matches leave 11 bases of the junction unaccounted for. The CDR3 measures 15 amino acids from cysteine to phenylalanine. Of all the DNA, just the CDR3 is kept, 45 bases in frame from base 1. The source of this sequence is a female donor with multiple sclerosis, enrolled in a pregnancy study. The rearranged segments are TRBV2 and TRBJ1-1, with 9 bases in between that match TRBD1. The starting material was CD8+ T cells from peripheral blood mononuclear cells, obtained in the first trimester of pregnancy. The DNA sequence is TGTGCCAGCAAAAGACTGGACAGGGGAAGGACTGAAGCTTTCTTT. It translates as CASKRLDRGRTEAFF.